A single sample is the source of the 13 T cell receptor beta chains below, sequenced in a study of regulatory T cells in long-lasting Graves disease. Sequencing libraries for TCR beta were prepared with iRepertoire HTBI primers and Arm-PCR of CDR3 regions. MiXCR, run by TCRdb on the multiplex PCR reads, gives a single entry per CDR3 protein. This table has about 660,000 distinct CDR3 sequences, roughly 30% appearing once. Time point noted: persistent/refractory GD, antithyroid drugs over 5 years with positive TRAb. The TCR library was made from RNA that had been extracted from PBMCs in TRIzol. The sample consisted of peripheral blood mononuclear cells (PBMCs), taken when the disease was refractory, from a patient treated with antithyroid drugs. The receptors stem from a female donor with Graves disease.

This chain uses TRBV12-5 with TRBJ1-1; no reliable D call. The germline V and J ends were trimmed by 6 bases and 6 bases, with 14 bases remaining between them. The V gene's germline CDR1 is LGHNT and CDR2 FRNRAP. The CDR3 loop spans 13 amino acids. The CDR3 protein is CASGTSGNAEAFF. For the CDR3, the DNA is TGTGCTAGTGGCACATCGGGAAATGCTGAAGCTTTCTTT.

This clonotype was recorded many times. CDR3 bases: TGTGCCAGCAGTCCTGGAGGTATAAATCAGCCCCAGCATTTT. Translating it yields CASSPGGINQPQHF. The chain has TRBV2 and TRBJ1-5; D not certain. The germline CDR1 and CDR2 sequences are SNHLY and FYNNEI. The CDR3 is 14 residues long. Trimming removed 5 bases at V and 4 bases at J, with 12 bases between.

The J gene is TRBJ1-4, the V gene TRBV7-9, with D hard to call. V was pared by 1 base and J by 7 bases, with 10 bases between. CDR1 is SEHNR and CDR2 is FQNEAQ in the germline V gene (reference sequence). This CDR3 is built from 14 residues. The CDR3 here is CASSLVAVTEKLFF. The CDR3 bases are TGTGCCAGCAGCTTAGTGGCGGTTACTGAAAAACTGTTTTTT.

The chain carries TRBV6-2 or TRBV6-3 and TRBJ2-5; D unresolved. V gave up 5 bases and J gave up 5 bases, with 6 bases separating them. This CDR3 spans 11 amino acids. The V gene's germline CDR1 is MNHEY and CDR2 SVGEGT. The CDR3 loop reads CASSRDETQYF. CDR3 in DNA: TGTGCCAGCAGTCGAGACGAGACCCAGTACTTC.

This clonotype has a count of ten or more. The CDR3 sequence: CASSLSVPSGRVDKNIQYF. The CDR3 DNA follows: TGTGCCAGCAGTTTATCGGTCCCTAGCGGGAGGGTGGACAAAAACATTCAGTACTTC. The rearrangement uses TRBV27 and TRBJ2-4; TRBD2 aligns across 12 bases. The J segment lost 3 bases and the V segment lost 0 bases, leaving 9 bases of the junction unmatched. Germline CDR1 MNHEY, CDR2 SMNVEV (reference sequence). This CDR3 contains 19 residues.

The rearrangement links TRBV29-1 to TRBJ2-5; D is undetermined. This CDR3 is 14 amino acids long. Germline V gene data show CDR1 as SQVTM and CDR2 as ANQGSEA. V was pared by 0 bases and J by 5 bases, with 13 bases between. The CDR3 DNA is TGCAGCGTTGAAGATCGGCCCCCTTGGGAGACCCAGTACTTC. This encodes CSVEDRPPWETQYF.

The chain carries TRBV7-2 and TRBJ1-2; 7 nucleotides align to TRBD1. Germline CDR1 and CDR2: SGHTA and FQGNSA. V was clipped by 1 base and J by 7 bases; unmatched bases: 9. CDR3 length: 15 residues. CDR3 sequence (DNA): TGTGCCAGCAGCTTAGGGGTACAGGGGCCGCCTGGCTACACCTTC. Residues: CASSLGVQGPPGYTF.

The V gene is TRBV7-9, the J gene TRBJ1-2; 10 positions match TRBD1. The CDR3 is made up of 14 amino acids. From germline, CDR1 is SEHNR and CDR2 FQNEAQ (reference sequence). Trimming removed 6 bases from V and 8 bases from J; junction bases left unmatched: 9. For the CDR3, the DNA is TGTGCCAGCAGACCTGCCGGGACAGGGGTCGGCTACACCTTC. This sequence encodes CASRPAGTGVGYTF.

This clonotype was recorded a few times. The CDR3 here is CASSRTGAGDTQYF. The CDR3 nucleotides are TGTGCCAGCAGCCGCACAGGTGCGGGAGATACGCAGTATTTT. The V gene is TRBV7-3, the J gene TRBJ2-3; D tentatively reads TRBD1 or TRBD2 (5 bases each). V was pared by 5 bases and J by 5 bases, with 14 bases between. The CDR3 has 14 residues. Germline CDR1 reads SGHTA; CDR2 reads FQGTGA.

This clonotype has ten or more counts. The J gene is TRBJ2-7, the V gene TRBV6-2 or TRBV6-3; TRBD1 agrees at 8 bases. The CDR3 is 14 residues long. Trimming took 2 bases from V and 4 from J; bases not matched to a gene: 4. Germline values: CDR1 MNHEY, CDR2 SVGEGT. Written as DNA, the CDR3 is TGTGCCAGCAGTTACAGAACAGGGGGATACGAGCAGTACTTC. It codes for CASSYRTGGYEQYF.

This chain uses TRBV5-4 with TRBJ2-5; 7 bases line up with TRBD2. V lost 0 bases to trimming and J lost 3 bases; unmatched junction nucleotides: 5. Germline assignment: CDR1 SGHNT and CDR2 YYREEE (reference sequence). The CDR3 runs 15 residues. The CDR3 sequence: CASSLVVAGEETQYF. CDR3 DNA sequence: TGTGCCAGCAGCTTGGTGGTGGCGGGAGAAGAGACCCAGTACTTC.

This clonotype was counted only a few times. The V and J genes are TRBV19 and TRBJ1-1; no firm D call. V gave up 10 bases and J gave up 0 bases, with 12 bases separating them. The CDR3 runs 13 residues. CDR1 and CDR2 from the germline V gene are LNHDA and SQIVND (reference sequence). CDR3 amino acids: CATSRSMNTEAFF. CDR3 nucleotide sequence: TGTGCCACCTCCCGTTCCATGAACACTGAAGCTTTCTTT.

This clonotype was recorded a few times. The chain combines TRBV28 with TRBJ2-7; unclear D gene. V was clipped by 2 bases and J by 2 bases, with 7 bases between them. Germline V lookup: CDR1 MDHEN, CDR2 SYDVKM. The CDR3 covers 13 residues. The CDR3 sequence: CASSLQTPYEQYF. CDR3 DNA sequence: TGTGCCAGCAGTTTACAGACACCCTACGAGCAGTACTTC.